This T cell receptor beta chain was profiled in a study of identical twins. This clonotype has only a few counts. From the 5' RACE reads, TCRdb called clonotypes with MiXCR, one entry per CDR3 protein. The data contain about 300,000 distinct CDR3 sequences, around 12% of them singletons. Germline CDR1 is MGHRA and CDR2 is YSYEKL. Trimming left V 2 bases short and J 2 bases short, with 12 bases between. This CDR3 has 16 amino acids. The same sample was also used in a study of yellow fever vaccine responses in identical twins.

The sequenced sample was CD8+ T cells sorted from blood. The receptor was isolated from a woman younger than 30 in good health. The chain combines TRBV4-1 with TRBJ1-4; D might be TRBD1 (5 bases). CDR3: CASSQYLRDTNEKLFF. For the CDR3, the DNA is TGCGCCAGCAGCCAATACCTCAGGGACACTAATGAAAAACTGTTTTTT.